A selection of T cell receptor beta chains follows, all from one sample in a study of blood T cell repertoires in COVID-19. Measured with immunoSEQ multiplex PCR; TCRdb has only the in-frame clones, and not every one. The table includes some 340,000 clones, roughly 87% detected once. What was sequenced was PBMCs or T cells enriched from blood (not recorded which). The receptors stem from a woman between 50 and 59 years old who had recovered from COVID-19. CDR3s include the opening cysteine and the closing phenylalanine or tryptophan. A D gene is named only where the DNA matches it firmly. Only some rows state a clone size, as once, few, many or a class for expanded clones.

cdr3_nt,cdr3_aa,j_call,v_call,clone_size,d_call,cdr3_length
TGTGCCATCAGTGACAGGGGAAACACCATATATTTT,CAISDRGNTIYF,TRBJ1-3,TRBV10-3,.,.,12
TGTGCCAGCAGCTTGTTGGCGGGGAGGGTGGATACGCAGTATTTT,CASSLLAGRVDTQYF,TRBJ2-3,TRBV11-2,.,TRBD2,15
TGTGCCAGCAGCCCCTGGACTAGCGGGGGGCGGGACGAGCAGTACTTC,CASSPWTSGGRDEQYF,TRBJ2-7,TRBV7-6,.,TRBD2,16
TGTGCCAGCTCTCCGGGACTAGCTCGAGATACGCAGTATTTT,CASSPGLARDTQYF,TRBJ2-3,TRBV7-9,.,TRBD2,14
TGTGCCATCAGTGAGGGGGGGGCCGGCACTGAAGCTTTCTTT,CAISEGGAGTEAFF,TRBJ1-1,TRBV10-3,.,.,14
TGTGCCATCAGTGAGCGCGCGGGCGGCACTGAAGCTTTCTTT,CAISERAGGTEAFF,TRBJ1-1,TRBV10-3,.,.,14
TGTGCCAGCTCACCGAGAGAGGGTTTGAACACCGGGGAGCTGTTTTTT,CASSPREGLNTGELFF,TRBJ2-2,TRBV18,few,.,16
TGTGCCAGCAGCTTAGCAACCTACAATGAGCAGTTCTTC,CASSLATYNEQFF,TRBJ2-1,TRBV11-3,.,.,13
TGCGCCAGCAGCTTGGGTAGCGGGAGGGCAGATACGCAGTATTTT,CASSLGSGRADTQYF,TRBJ2-3,TRBV5-1,.,TRBD2,15
TGTGCCAGCAGCCTCCCGAACAGGGGGAGCTCCTACGAGCAGTACTTC,CASSLPNRGSSYEQYF,TRBJ2-7,TRBV28,.,TRBD1,16
TGTGCCAGCAGCGTAGTGGGGGGATCCAGGGAGACCCAGTACTTC,CASSVVGGSRETQYF,TRBJ2-5,TRBV9,.,.,15
TGTGCCAGCTCCGGGCTAGGCGGGGGGACCGACAATGAGCAGTTCTTC,CASSGLGGGTDNEQFF,TRBJ2-1,TRBV11-3,.,TRBD2,16
TGTGCCAGCAGGGAACCTATGACAGTCGACTATGGCTACACCTTC,CASREPMTVDYGYTF,TRBJ1-2,TRBV2,once,.,15
TGTGCCAGTAGTATACGTTTCTCTCCGACAGGGAAGAACACTGAAGCTTTCTTT,CASSIRFSPTGKNTEAFF,TRBJ1-1,TRBV19,few,TRBD1,18
TGTGCCAGCAGCTTCGGGACAGGGCAAACAGGGGGAAACACCATATATTTT,CASSFGTGQTGGNTIYF,TRBJ1-3,TRBV7-9,.,TRBD1,17
TGTGCCAGCAGCGCTGGACTGGGAACCAATGAGCAGTTCTTC,CASSAGLGTNEQFF,TRBJ2-1,TRBV4-2,.,.,14
TGTGCCAGCAGTCCCCTCGCGGGGGTCGGCTATGGCTACACCTTC,CASSPLAGVGYGYTF,TRBJ1-2,TRBV2,.,.,15
TGTGCCAGCAGCCCTCGGAGACAGAGCGAGGCTTTCTTT,CASSPRRQSEAFF,TRBJ1-1,TRBV12-3/TRBV12-4,.,.,13
TGTGCCTGGAGCCGGACAGGGATTAATGAAAAACTGTTTTTT,CAWSRTGINEKLFF,TRBJ1-4,TRBV30,.,TRBD1,14
TGTGCCAGTAACCCGGGGTCTGGGGCCAACGTCCTGACTTTC,CASNPGSGANVLTF,TRBJ2-6,TRBV19,.,.,14
TGTGCCACTTCGGGACAGGGGGCAAGCGGGGAGCTGTTTTTT,CATSGQGASGELFF,TRBJ2-2,TRBV10-3,few,TRBD1,14
TGCAGCGTTGGGGCAGCCTATGGCTACACCTTC,CSVGAAYGYTF,TRBJ1-2,TRBV29-1,.,.,11
TGTGCCAGTACAACACAGGGGGCGTATGGCTACACCTTC,CASTTQGAYGYTF,TRBJ1-2,TRBV19,once,TRBD1,13
TGTGCCAGCAGCTTACGGCTAGCGGGGCCCACAGATACGCAGTATTTT,CASSLRLAGPTDTQYF,TRBJ2-3,TRBV7-2,.,TRBD2,16
TGTGCCAGTAGCTCCACGACTTGGCCCCAGCATTTT,CASSSTTWPQHF,TRBJ1-5,TRBV19,few,.,12
TGTGCCAGCAGCTCCGGGGTATTTAGCACCGGGGAGCTGTTTTTT,CASSSGVFSTGELFF,TRBJ2-2,TRBV6-2/TRBV6-3,.,.,15
TGTGCCAGCAGCCCGGACGGACTGGGAATGAACACTGAAGCTTTCTTT,CASSPDGLGMNTEAFF,TRBJ1-1,TRBV3-1/TRBV3-2,.,.,16
TGTGCCAGCAGGCCGACTAGCGGGGGGGCCGGTACAAATGAGCAGTTCTTC,CASRPTSGGAGTNEQFF,TRBJ2-1,TRBV7-3,once,TRBD2,17
TGTGCCAGCAGTTTCTCAGGGTCTGGGGATGGCTACACCTTC,CASSFSGSGDGYTF,TRBJ1-2,TRBV2,.,.,14